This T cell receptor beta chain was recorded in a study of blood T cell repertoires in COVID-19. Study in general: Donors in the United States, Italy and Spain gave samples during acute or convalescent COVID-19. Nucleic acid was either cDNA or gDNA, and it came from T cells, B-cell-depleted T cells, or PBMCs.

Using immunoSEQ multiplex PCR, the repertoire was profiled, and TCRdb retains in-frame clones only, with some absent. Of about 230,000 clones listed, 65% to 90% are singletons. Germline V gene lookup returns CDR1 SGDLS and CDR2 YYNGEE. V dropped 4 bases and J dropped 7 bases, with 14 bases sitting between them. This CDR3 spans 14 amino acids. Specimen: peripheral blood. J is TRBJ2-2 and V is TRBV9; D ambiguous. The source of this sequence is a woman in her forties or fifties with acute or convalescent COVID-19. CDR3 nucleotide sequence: TGTGCCAGCAGCCCCTTGGGCGAGAACGGGGAGCTGTTTTTT. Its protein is CASSPLGENGELFF.